This T cell receptor (beta chain) stems from a study of response to subunit inactivated influenza vaccine. One entry per CDR3 protein results from TCRdb running MiXCR on the RT-PCR reads. The repertoire includes more than 450,000 distinct CDR3 sequences, approximately 12% of them detected once, and 9.5% to 13% sits in the top ten. The CDR3 spans 14 residues. Germline CDR1 is SGHRS and CDR2 is YFSETQ. The germline V and J ends were trimmed by 1 base and 6 bases, with 11 bases remaining between them. Only a few counts were recorded for this clonotype. Its matching antigen is unknown. Findings and caveats of the study: Researchers suggested that each seasonal influenza vaccination recruits few new T cells.

This rearrangement joins TRBV5-1 to TRBJ2-1; possible D gene TRBD1, 5 bases. This clonotype originated in a man in his fifties who received an inactivated influenza vaccine. The sequenced sample was PBMCs from blood, obtained on the day of vaccination. The DNA for the CDR3 is TGCGCCAGCAGCTTGTTTTCAGGGTTCAATGAGCAGTTCTTC. Its protein product is CASSLFSGFNEQFF.